This is a list of T cell receptor beta chains from one sample in a study of post-analysis software for immune sequencing data. TCRdb redid the calling of the PCR reads with MiXCR, one entry per CDR3 protein. The data show hundreds of thousands of distinct CDR3 sequences, approximately 30% seen once. The sample consisted of blood. The receptors stem from a girl aged 5 to 17 with multiple sclerosis. Each CDR3 is given with its conserved first and last residue. A D gene is named only where the DNA matches it firmly. Some rows have no size entry. The others give once, few or many, or a class for an expanded clone.

v_call: TRBV20-1; d_call: TRBD2; j_call: TRBJ2-2; clone_size: -; cdr3_aa: CSVRDGAGGVGRSGELFF; cdr3_nt: TGCAGTGTTAGAGACGGAGCGGGAGGGGTTGGAAGGTCCGGGGAGCTGTTTTTT
v_call: TRBV10-3; d_call: TRBD1; j_call: TRBJ2-7; clone_size: -; cdr3_aa: CAIGGQSVYEQYF; cdr3_nt: TGTGCCATCGGGGGACAGAGCGTGTACGAGCAGTACTTC
v_call: TRBV12-3/TRBV12-4; d_call: TRBD2; j_call: TRBJ2-7; clone_size: many; cdr3_aa: CASSQLAKLTYEQYF; cdr3_nt: TGTGCCAGCAGCCAACTAGCGAAACTAACCTACGAGCAGTACTTC
v_call: TRBV28; d_call: -; j_call: TRBJ2-7; clone_size: many; cdr3_aa: CASSNSGTRTYEQYF; cdr3_nt: TGTGCCAGCAGTAACTCCGGGACTCGGACCTACGAGCAGTACTTC
v_call: TRBV29-1; d_call: -; j_call: TRBJ1-2; clone_size: -; cdr3_aa: CSVVRGDYGYTF; cdr3_nt: TGCAGCGTTGTGAGGGGGGACTATGGCTACACCTTC
v_call: TRBV3-1; d_call: -; j_call: TRBJ1-5; clone_size: -; cdr3_aa: CASSQNAAQNQPQHF; cdr3_nt: TGTGCCAGCAGCCAGAATGCTGCCCAAAATCAGCCCCAGCATTTT
v_call: TRBV20-1; d_call: -; j_call: TRBJ2-5; clone_size: -; cdr3_aa: CSAGTRDSETQYF; cdr3_nt: TGCAGTGCTGGGACCCGAGATAGCGAGACCCAGTACTTC
v_call: TRBV6-6; d_call: -; j_call: TRBJ1-1; clone_size: -; cdr3_aa: CASSYSWESPNTEAFF; cdr3_nt: TGTGCCAGCAGTTACTCGTGGGAGAGTCCGAACACTGAAGCTTTCTTT
v_call: TRBV7-2; d_call: -; j_call: TRBJ2-7; clone_size: few; cdr3_aa: CASSLLHSYEQYF; cdr3_nt: TGTGCCAGCAGCTTATTACACTCCTACGAGCAGTACTTC
v_call: TRBV27; d_call: TRBD1; j_call: TRBJ2-3; clone_size: -; cdr3_aa: CASSPGTGEPDTQYF; cdr3_nt: TGTGCCAGCAGTCCAGGGACAGGGGAACCAGATACGCAGTATTTT
v_call: TRBV20-1; d_call: TRBD2; j_call: TRBJ2-7; clone_size: once; cdr3_aa: CSAIQAGVSYEQYF; cdr3_nt: TGCAGTGCTATCCAAGCGGGAGTCTCCTACGAGCAGTACTTC
v_call: TRBV29-1; d_call: -; j_call: TRBJ2-4; clone_size: few; cdr3_aa: CSVHVEEQYF; cdr3_nt: TGCAGCGTTCATGTGGAGGAGCAGTACTTC
v_call: TRBV20-1; d_call: TRBD1; j_call: TRBJ1-5; clone_size: -; cdr3_aa: CSAPGQGNPHQPQHF; cdr3_nt: TGCAGTGCTCCCGGACAGGGTAACCCCCATCAGCCCCAGCATTTT
v_call: TRBV28; d_call: -; j_call: TRBJ2-5; clone_size: -; cdr3_aa: CASSMGGAGVSETQYF; cdr3_nt: TGTGCCAGCAGCATGGGGGGTGCAGGGGTCTCGGAGACCCAGTACTTC
v_call: TRBV12-3/TRBV12-4; d_call: TRBD1; j_call: TRBJ2-5; clone_size: -; cdr3_aa: CASSDTDRGQEAQYF; cdr3_nt: TGTGCCAGCAGTGACACTGACAGGGGCCAAGAGGCCCAGTACTTC
v_call: TRBV29-1; d_call: -; j_call: TRBJ2-3; clone_size: -; cdr3_aa: CSVSPLGTDTQYF; cdr3_nt: TGCAGCGTATCTCCGCTGGGGACAGATACGCAGTATTTT
v_call: TRBV27; d_call: -; j_call: TRBJ2-5; clone_size: few; cdr3_aa: CASSLGGDEETQYF; cdr3_nt: TGTGCCAGCAGTTTGGGTGGGGATGAAGAGACCCAGTACTTC
v_call: TRBV9; d_call: TRBD1; j_call: TRBJ1-2; clone_size: many; cdr3_aa: CASSAFRQGGYGYTF; cdr3_nt: TGTGCCAGCAGCGCATTCAGACAGGGAGGCTATGGCTACACCTTC
v_call: TRBV5-6; d_call: TRBD1; j_call: TRBJ2-7; clone_size: few; cdr3_aa: CASSRGQGNEQYF; cdr3_nt: TGTGCCAGCAGCAGAGGACAGGGTAACGAGCAGTACTTC
v_call: TRBV12-3/TRBV12-4; d_call: TRBD2; j_call: TRBJ2-7; clone_size: few; cdr3_aa: CASSLVGGPQYEQYF; cdr3_nt: TGTGCCAGCAGTCTAGTGGGAGGGCCTCAGTACGAGCAGTACTTC
v_call: TRBV5-1; d_call: TRBD2; j_call: TRBJ2-1; clone_size: -; cdr3_aa: CASSPTSGGAENEQFF; cdr3_nt: TGCGCCAGCAGCCCGACTAGCGGGGGGGCGGAGAATGAGCAGTTCTTC
v_call: TRBV20-1; d_call: TRBD1; j_call: TRBJ2-5; clone_size: many; cdr3_aa: CSARGQGPQETQYF; cdr3_nt: TGCAGTGCTCGAGGACAGGGGCCCCAAGAGACCCAGTACTTC
v_call: TRBV10-3; d_call: -; j_call: TRBJ2-7; clone_size: few; cdr3_aa: CAISAFSSSSYEQYF; cdr3_nt: TGTGCCATCAGTGCTTTCTCCAGCAGCTCCTACGAGCAGTACTTC
v_call: TRBV10-3; d_call: TRBD1; j_call: TRBJ1-3; clone_size: -; cdr3_aa: CAISLTGPLSGNTIYF; cdr3_nt: TGTGCCATCAGTTTGACAGGGCCCCTCTCTGGAAACACCATATATTTT
v_call: TRBV27; d_call: TRBD2; j_call: TRBJ2-6; clone_size: few; cdr3_aa: CASSRKLAGVSTGANVLTF; cdr3_nt: TGTGCCAGCAGTCGCAAACTAGCGGGAGTGAGCACTGGGGCCAACGTCCTGACTTTC
v_call: TRBV29-1; d_call: -; j_call: TRBJ2-7; clone_size: few; cdr3_aa: CSVGSSEQYF; cdr3_nt: TGCAGCGTTGGTTCGAGCGAGCAGTACTTC
v_call: TRBV6-2/TRBV6-3; d_call: TRBD2; j_call: TRBJ2-1; clone_size: few; cdr3_aa: CASSTPISGMGDEQFF; cdr3_nt: TGTGCCAGCAGTACCCCGATTAGCGGGATGGGGGATGAGCAGTTCTTC
v_call: TRBV20-1; d_call: TRBD1; j_call: TRBJ1-2; clone_size: few; cdr3_aa: CSARQGANGYTF; cdr3_nt: TGCAGTGCCCGACAGGGGGCGAATGGCTACACCTTC
v_call: TRBV20-1; d_call: -; j_call: TRBJ2-4; clone_size: -; cdr3_aa: CSASTEAKNIQYF; cdr3_nt: TGCAGTGCTAGTACCGAGGCCAAAAACATTCAGTACTTC
v_call: TRBV6-1; d_call: -; j_call: TRBJ2-1; clone_size: -; cdr3_aa: CASSVSFGNNEQFF; cdr3_nt: TGTGCCAGCAGTGTTTCTTTTGGGAACAATGAGCAGTTCTTC
v_call: TRBV10-3; d_call: TRBD1; j_call: TRBJ1-3; clone_size: -; cdr3_aa: CAIRGTGISGNTIYF; cdr3_nt: TGTGCCATCAGGGGGACAGGGATCTCTGGAAACACCATATATTTT
v_call: TRBV7-2; d_call: -; j_call: TRBJ2-7; clone_size: -; cdr3_aa: CASSLAAGQYEQYF; cdr3_nt: TGTGCCAGCAGCTTAGCGGCGGGACAGTACGAGCAGTACTTC
v_call: TRBV5-1; d_call: TRBD1; j_call: TRBJ2-5; clone_size: many; cdr3_aa: CASSLGQQETQYF; cdr3_nt: TGTGCCAGCAGCTTGGGACAGCAAGAGACCCAGTACTTC
v_call: TRBV7-6; d_call: -; j_call: TRBJ2-5; clone_size: -; cdr3_aa: CASSYSNKETQYF; cdr3_nt: TGTGCCAGCAGCTACTCCAATAAAGAGACCCAGTACTTC
v_call: TRBV11-2; d_call: TRBD2; j_call: TRBJ2-7; clone_size: -; cdr3_aa: CASSLDAREDEQYF; cdr3_nt: TGTGCCAGCAGCTTAGACGCCCGGGAGGACGAGCAGTACTTC
v_call: TRBV29-1; d_call: -; j_call: TRBJ2-3; clone_size: few; cdr3_aa: CSGAEGADTQYF; cdr3_nt: TGCAGCGGGGCGGAGGGGGCAGATACGCAGTATTTT
v_call: TRBV20-1; d_call: -; j_call: TRBJ2-3; clone_size: -; cdr3_aa: CSAPIQGADTQYF; cdr3_nt: TGCAGTGCTCCGATTCAGGGTGCCGATACGCAGTATTTT
v_call: TRBV4-3; d_call: TRBD1; j_call: TRBJ2-7; clone_size: -; cdr3_aa: CASSEGTGASYEQYF; cdr3_nt: TGCGCCAGCAGCGAAGGGACAGGCGCCTCCTACGAGCAGTACTTC
v_call: TRBV27; d_call: TRBD2; j_call: TRBJ2-1; clone_size: few; cdr3_aa: CASSSLFSSGDYNEQFF; cdr3_nt: TGTGCCAGCAGTTCCCTCTTCTCTAGCGGAGATTACAATGAGCAGTTCTTC
v_call: TRBV6-1; d_call: -; j_call: TRBJ1-2; clone_size: few; cdr3_aa: CASSGQTNYGYTF; cdr3_nt: TGTGCCAGCAGTGGACAGACTAACTATGGCTACACCTTC
v_call: TRBV3-1; d_call: -; j_call: TRBJ1-5; clone_size: -; cdr3_aa: CASSQGVKRNQPQHF; cdr3_nt: TGTGCCAGCAGCCAAGGGGTTAAACGCAATCAGCCCCAGCATTTT
v_call: TRBV28; d_call: -; j_call: TRBJ2-6; clone_size: -; cdr3_aa: CATFPVAGANVLTF; cdr3_nt: TGTGCCACCTTTCCCGTTGCTGGGGCCAACGTCCTGACTTTC
v_call: TRBV4-3; d_call: -; j_call: TRBJ2-2; clone_size: -; cdr3_aa: CASSQDSPGGAGELFF; cdr3_nt: TGCGCCAGCAGCCAAGACTCACCAGGGGGGGCCGGGGAGCTGTTTTTT
v_call: TRBV6-6; d_call: TRBD2; j_call: TRBJ2-1; clone_size: many; cdr3_aa: CASSYSRTSGNYNEQFF; cdr3_nt: TGTGCCAGCAGTTACTCCAGGACTAGCGGGAACTACAATGAGCAGTTCTTC
v_call: TRBV5-4; d_call: TRBD2; j_call: TRBJ2-3; clone_size: -; cdr3_aa: CASSAPDGRAHTQYF; cdr3_nt: TGTGCCAGCAGTGCCCCCGACGGGAGGGCCCATACGCAGTATTTT
v_call: TRBV7-2; d_call: -; j_call: TRBJ2-1; clone_size: many; cdr3_aa: CASSLLGGLYNEQFF; cdr3_nt: TGTGCCAGCAGCTTATTAGGGGGGCTCTACAATGAGCAGTTCTTC
v_call: TRBV4-3; d_call: TRBD1; j_call: TRBJ2-5; clone_size: -; cdr3_aa: CASSQDLGQGQETQYF; cdr3_nt: TGCGCCAGCAGCCAAGACCTAGGACAGGGCCAAGAGACCCAGTACTTC
v_call: TRBV6-4; d_call: -; j_call: TRBJ2-7; clone_size: -; cdr3_aa: CASSEVVRGAHDYEQYF; cdr3_nt: TGTGCCAGCAGTGAAGTAGTCCGAGGGGCCCATGACTACGAGCAGTACTTC